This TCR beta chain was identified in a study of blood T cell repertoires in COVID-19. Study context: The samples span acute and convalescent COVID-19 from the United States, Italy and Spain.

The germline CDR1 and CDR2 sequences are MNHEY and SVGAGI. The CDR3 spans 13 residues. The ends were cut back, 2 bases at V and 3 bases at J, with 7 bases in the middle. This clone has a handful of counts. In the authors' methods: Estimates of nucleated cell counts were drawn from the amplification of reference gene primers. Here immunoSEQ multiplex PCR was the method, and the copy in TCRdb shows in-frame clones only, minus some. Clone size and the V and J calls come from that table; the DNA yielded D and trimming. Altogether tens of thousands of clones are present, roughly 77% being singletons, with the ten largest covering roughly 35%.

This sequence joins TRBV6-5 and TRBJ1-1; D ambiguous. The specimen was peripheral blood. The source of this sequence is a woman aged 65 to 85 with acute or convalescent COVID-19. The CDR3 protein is CASSYREDTEAFF. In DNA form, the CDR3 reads TGTGCCAGCAGTTACAGGGAGGACACTGAAGCTTTCTTT.